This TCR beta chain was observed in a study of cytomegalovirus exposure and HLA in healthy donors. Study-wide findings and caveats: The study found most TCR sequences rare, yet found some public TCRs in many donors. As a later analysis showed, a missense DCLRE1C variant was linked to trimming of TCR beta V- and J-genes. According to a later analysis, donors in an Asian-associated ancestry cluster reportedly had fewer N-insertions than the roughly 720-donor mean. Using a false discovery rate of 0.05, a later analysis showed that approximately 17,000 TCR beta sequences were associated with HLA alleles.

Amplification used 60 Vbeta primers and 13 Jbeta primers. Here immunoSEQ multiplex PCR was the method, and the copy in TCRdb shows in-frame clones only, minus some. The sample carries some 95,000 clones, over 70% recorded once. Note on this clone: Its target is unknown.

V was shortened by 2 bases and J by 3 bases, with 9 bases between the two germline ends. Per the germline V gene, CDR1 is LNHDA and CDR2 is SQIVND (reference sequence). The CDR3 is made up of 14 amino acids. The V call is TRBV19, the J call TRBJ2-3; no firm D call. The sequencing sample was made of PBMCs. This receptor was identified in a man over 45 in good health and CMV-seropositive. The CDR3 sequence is CASSIWVRTDTQYF. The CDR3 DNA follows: TGTGCCAGTAGTATATGGGTCAGGACAGATACGCAGTATTTT.